This T cell receptor beta chain was captured in a study of identical twins. In TCRdb, the 5' RACE reads were re-called with MiXCR into one record per CDR3 protein. The sample carries 700,000 or so distinct CDR3 sequences, approximately 9% recorded once. This clonotype appeared a few times. Germline V gene sequence: CDR1 LNHDA, CDR2 SQIVND (reference sequence). J gave up 2 bases and V 4 bases, and 13 bases lay outside the gene matches. This CDR3 is 18 amino acids long. A further study also used this sample, focusing on yellow fever vaccine responses in identical twins.

The sample was PBMCs. The origin of this receptor is a woman aged 18-30 years in good health. This chain connects TRBV19 to TRBJ2-5; 10 bases fit TRBD2. CDR3 sequence: CASSNRLAGASGQETQYF. For the CDR3, the DNA is TGTGCCAGTAGTAACCGACTAGCGGGTGCAAGTGGACAAGAGACCCAGTACTTC.